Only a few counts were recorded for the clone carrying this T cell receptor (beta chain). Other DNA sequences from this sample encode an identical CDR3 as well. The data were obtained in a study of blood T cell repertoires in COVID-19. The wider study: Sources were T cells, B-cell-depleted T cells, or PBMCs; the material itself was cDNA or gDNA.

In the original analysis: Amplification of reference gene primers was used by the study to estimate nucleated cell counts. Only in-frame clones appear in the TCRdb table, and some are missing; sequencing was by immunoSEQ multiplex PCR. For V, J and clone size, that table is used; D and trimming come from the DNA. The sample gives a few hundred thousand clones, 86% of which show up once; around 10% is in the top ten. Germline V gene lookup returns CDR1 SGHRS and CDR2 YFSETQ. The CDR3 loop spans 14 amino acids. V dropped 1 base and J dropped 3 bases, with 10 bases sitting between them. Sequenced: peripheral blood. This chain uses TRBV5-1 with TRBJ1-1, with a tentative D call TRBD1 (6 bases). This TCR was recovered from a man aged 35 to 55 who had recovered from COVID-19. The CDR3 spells CASSLTGTHTEAFF. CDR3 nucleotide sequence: TGCGCCAGCAGCTTGACAGGGACCCACACTGAAGCTTTCTTT.